This entry lists 19 T cell receptor beta chains sequenced from one sample in a study of T cells in women clearing cervical HPV infection. The table came from immunoSEQ multiplex PCR; TCRdb's copy has only in-frame clones and leaves some out. The table for this sample gives some 40,000 clones. Material for sequencing was blood buffy coat. The receptors were gathered from a woman aged 18-70 years with a cervical HPV16 infection that either progressed to CIN3+ or cleared (not recorded which).

Points on this clone: With the read ending 3 residues before the CDR3 end, the germline J gene is used to fill in that end. V is TRBV5-1 and J is TRBJ1-1, with D maybe TRBD1 (5 bases). Germline V gives CDR1 SGHRS, CDR2 YFSETQ. With 4 bases removed from V and 5 bases from J, the gap between germline ends came to 15 bases. The CDR3 has 14 amino acids. CDR3 region: CASSVGAPGTEAFF. Partial CDR3 DNA: TGCGCCAGCAGCGTAGGGGCTCCTGGGACTGAA.

With respect to this clone: With the read ending 3 residues before the CDR3 end, the germline J gene is used to fill in that end. The chain uses TRBV19 and TRBJ1-1, with TRBD1 matching over 8 bases. Germline lookup yields CDR1 LNHDA and CDR2 SQIVND (reference sequence). Unmatched junction bases numbered 9, after V lost 5 bases and J lost 4 bases. This CDR3 is built from 15 residues. The sequenced CDR3 bases are TGTGCCAGTAGTCCGCGACAGGGGCGCGTCACTGAA. Its translation: CASSPRQGRVTE. The whole CDR3 region reads CASSPRQGRVTEAFF.

Comments on this clone: The read stops 3 residues short of the end of the CDR3; the missing end is completed from the germline J gene. The V call is TRBV18, the J call TRBJ2-3; a weak D match, TRBD2 (6 bases). The CDR3 totals 16 residues. The V gene's germline CDR1 is KGHSH and CDR2 LQKENI. The DNA read from the CDR3 is TGTGCCAGCTCACCAAACGATAGCGGAGGTCAAGAGACG. This sequence encodes CASSPNDSGGQET. The CDR3 in full is CASSPNDSGGQETQYF.

The CDR3 loop is CARSPGPPSTDTQYF. The DNA read from the CDR3 is TGTGCCAGAAGCCCGGGTCCACCTAGCACAGATACC. The gene calls are TRBV5-3 and TRBJ2-5; D may be TRBD2 (5 bases). The CDR3 end falls 3 residues outside the read, so it is completed with the germline J gene. TRBV5-3 is an open reading frame whose function is uncertain. This CDR3 comprises 15 residues.

Comments on this clone: The read terminates 3 residues before the CDR3 end, so the remaining end is supplied by the germline J gene. This rearrangement joins TRBV20-1 to TRBJ1-1; 12 bases line up with TRBD1. CDR3 length equals 19 residues. Per the germline V gene, CDR1 is DFQATT and CDR2 is SNEGSKA (reference sequence). Trimming took 1 base from V and 5 from J; bases not matched to a gene: 17. The part of the CDR3 DNA that was read is TGCAGTGCTAGAGGTCGGAACCGGGGACAGGGGGCAGGAAGGACTGAA. Amino acids: CSARGRNRGQGAGRTE. The whole CDR3 reads CSARGRNRGQGAGRTEAFF.

Notes on this clone: The CDR3 goes on 3 residues after the read ends, and that part is filled in from the germline J gene. The gene calls are TRBV2 and TRBJ1-2; 9 bases fit TRBD1. The CDR3 extends over 12 amino acids. V lost 9 bases and J lost 7; bases outside the gene matches: 6. Germline assignment: CDR1 SNHLY and CDR2 FYNNEI. CDR3 DNA (partial): TGTGCCAGTGGGACAGGGAACACTGGC. The encoded protein is CASGTGNTG. The CDR3 in its entirety is CASGTGNTGYTF.

A note on this clone: The read ends 3 residues shy of where the CDR3 ends; the end is completed using the germline J gene. This sequence joins TRBV20-1 and TRBJ1-1, with D possibly matching TRBD1 (5 bases). Germline CDR1 and CDR2: DFQATT and SNEGSKA (reference sequence). This CDR3 is built from 13 residues. The V end was cut by 6 bases, the J end by 5 bases, with 16 bases between. CDR3 bases read: TGCAGTGCCCGGGGGGGGGTGGATACTGAA. Encoded protein: CSARGGVDTE. The entire CDR3 is CSARGGVDTEAFF.

Of note for this clone: Read sequence stops 3 residues before the CDR3 end, and the germline J gene provides the missing end. The rearrangement links TRBV2 to TRBJ2-1, with 11 bases that match TRBD1. V was pared by 6 bases and J by 4 bases, with 5 bases of the junction left unmatched. The CDR3 runs to 15 residues. Germline values: CDR1 SNHLY, CDR2 FYNNEI. The CDR3 loop is CASRTGQGEYNEQFF. The CDR3 bases that were read are TGTGCCAGCAGGACGGGACAGGGGGAATACAATGAG.

On this clone itself: Read sequence stops 3 residues before the CDR3 end, and the germline J gene provides the missing end. V usage is TRBV11-2 and J usage is TRBJ1-2, with a weak D call TRBD1 (5 bases). Germline CDR1 reads SGHAT; CDR2 reads FQNNGV. The CDR3 contains 13 residues. This CDR3 reads CASSLLGAETYTF. Partial CDR3 DNA: TGTGCCAGCAGCTTACTAGGGGCTGAGACC.

Regarding this clone: The read ends 3 residues before the CDR3 terminus; that terminus is restored from the germline J gene. V gene TRBV7-8 combines with J gene TRBJ1-2, with D possibly TRBD1 on 5 matching bases. CDR1 is SGHVS and CDR2 is FQNEAQ in the germline V gene. This CDR3 contains 14 residues. CDR3 bases read: TGTGCCAGCAACCCGACAGTGACTTCCTACGGG. Its protein product is CASNPTVTSYG. From start to end, the CDR3 is CASNPTVTSYGYTF.

To note about this clone: The read is 3 residues too short to cover the CDR3 end, so that end is filled in from the germline J gene. This chain joins TRBV20-1 and TRBJ2-1; 11 positions agree with TRBD2. From germline, CDR1 is DFQATT and CDR2 SNEGSKA (reference sequence). V trimming: 3 bases; J trimming: 6 bases; junction bases outside the gene matches: 10. CDR3 length: 16 residues. CDR3 residues: CSARGFSGRGGNEQFF. The sequenced part of the CDR3 DNA is TGCAGTGCTAGGGGGTTTAGCGGGAGGGGTGGCAATGAG.

As concerns this clone: With the read ending 3 residues before the CDR3 end, the germline J gene is used to fill in that end. The chain recombines TRBV2 with TRBJ2-5; a possible D gene is TRBD1 (5 bases). Germline V lookup: CDR1 SNHLY, CDR2 FYNNEI. The CDR3 covers 15 residues. Trimming removed 2 bases at V and 1 base at J, with 11 bases between. The CDR3 region is CASSESRVSQETQYF. The CDR3 bases that were read are TGTGCCAGCAGTGAATCCAGGGTCAGCCAAGAGACC. Full variable domain (outside the CDR3, taken from reference TRBV2 and TRBJ2-5): EPEVTQTPSHQVTQMGQEVILRCVPISNHLYFYWYRQILGQKVEFLVSFYNNEISEKSEIFDDQFSVERPDGSNFTLKIRSTKLEDSAMYFCASSESRVSQETQYFGPGTRLLVL.

Regarding this clone: The read terminates 3 residues before the CDR3 end, so the remaining end is supplied by the germline J gene. The chain uses TRBV5-1 and TRBJ2-3; possible D gene TRBD1, 5 bases. The CDR3 length is 14 residues. The germline V gene encodes CDR1 SGHRS and CDR2 YFSETQ. The germline V and J ends were trimmed by 2 bases and 2 bases, with 9 bases remaining between them. CDR3 sequence reads: CASSFRADTDTQYF. The sequenced part of the CDR3 DNA is TGCGCCAGCAGCTTCAGGGCCGACACAGATACG.

Points on this clone: One end of the junction does not line up with germline, which may come from a read error. The read comes to an end 3 residues before the CDR3 does, leaving the germline J gene to fill in the end. This chain uses TRBV18 with TRBJ2-7; D ambiguous. The germline V gene has CDR1 KGHSH and CDR2 LQKENI. CDR3 size: 15 residues. CDR3 DNA, as far as it was read: TGTGCCAGCTCACCACCGGCCACCGCCTCCCACGAG. Protein product: CASSPPATASHE. The complete CDR3 protein is CASSPPATASHEQYF.

The chain's CDR3 is CASSRDGNSNQPQYF. CDR3 DNA, as far as it was read: TGCGCCAGCAGCCGCGACGGAAATAGCAATCAGCCT. V usage is TRBV5-1 and J usage is TRBJ2-4; D is undetermined. The CDR3 goes on 3 residues after the read ends, and that part is filled in from the germline J gene. From germline, CDR1 is SGHRS and CDR2 YFSETQ. The CDR3 spans 15 residues.

For this clone: The CDR3 end is not reached by the read, which stops 3 residues before it; the germline J gene fills it in. The chain is built from TRBV19 and TRBJ2-5; D may correspond to TRBD1 or TRBD2 (5 bases each). This CDR3 is 13 amino acids long. CDR1 is LNHDA, CDR2 SQIVND, per germline (reference sequence). The ends were cut back, 10 bases at V and 5 bases at J, with 17 bases in the middle. Here the CDR3 reads CATSGRETETQYF. The covered CDR3 bases are TGTGCCACCTCCGGCAGGGAGACGGAGACC.

As concerns this clone: The CDR3 is cut off 3 residues early in the read; its end comes from the germline J gene. This chain joins TRBV6-1 and TRBJ1-6; D is ambiguous. Trimming left V 1 base short and J 9 bases short, with 13 bases between. The germline gives CDR1 MNHNS, CDR2 SASEGT. The CDR3 is made up of 15 amino acids. This CDR3 reads CASSEVDYGRSPLHF. CDR3 DNA (partial): TGTGCCAGCAGTGAAGTCGACTACGGGCGTTCACCC.

As concerns this clone: Sequence at one end of the junction differs from germline and may be a read error. The DNA ends 3 residues before the CDR3 does, and the rest of the CDR3 is filled in from the germline J gene. The sample holds other DNA sequences that translate to the same CDR3. V is TRBV19 and J is TRBJ1-3; 7 nucleotides align to TRBD1. The CDR3 has 16 amino acids. Germline values: CDR1 LNHDA, CDR2 SQIVND (reference sequence). The sequenced CDR3 bases are TGTGCCAGTAGTCCACGACAGGGTTCGGGCGGAAACACA. As protein: CASSPRQGSGGNT. The entire CDR3 protein reads CASSPRQGSGGNTIYF.

On this clone itself: The read stops 3 residues short of the end of the CDR3; the missing end is completed from the germline J gene. The gene calls are TRBV18 and TRBJ1-2; D remains unclear. The CDR3 spans 14 residues. V was pared by 3 bases and J by 5 bases, with 13 bases between. Germline CDR1 KGHSH, CDR2 LQKENI. Partial CDR3 DNA: TGTGCCAGCTCACCTGCAGGCACGGAATATGGC. Protein: CASSPAGTEYG. In full, the CDR3 is CASSPAGTEYGYTF.